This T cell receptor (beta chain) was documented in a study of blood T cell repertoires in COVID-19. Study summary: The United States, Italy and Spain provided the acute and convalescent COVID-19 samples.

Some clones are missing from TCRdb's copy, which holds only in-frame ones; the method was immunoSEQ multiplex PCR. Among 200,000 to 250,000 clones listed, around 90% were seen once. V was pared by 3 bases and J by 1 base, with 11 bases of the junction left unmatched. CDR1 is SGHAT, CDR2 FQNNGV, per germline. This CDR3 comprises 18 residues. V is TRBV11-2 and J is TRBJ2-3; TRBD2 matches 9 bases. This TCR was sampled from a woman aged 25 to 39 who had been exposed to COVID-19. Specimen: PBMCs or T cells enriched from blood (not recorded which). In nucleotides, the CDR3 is TGTGCCAGCAGCTTGGGTCTAGCGGGACTAAAAGGCACAGATACGCAGTATTTT. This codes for CASSLGLAGLKGTDTQYF.